These T cell receptor beta chains were read from a single sample in a study of blood T cell repertoires in COVID-19. The protocol was immunoSEQ multiplex PCR, while the TCRdb copy is restricted to in-frame clones and leaves out a portion. The profile shows around 94,000 clones, 84% of them singletons. Sequenced sample: peripheral blood. The receptors derive from a man aged 55 to 70 with acute or convalescent COVID-19. The CDR3 runs from the conserved cysteine through the conserved F or W. Each record gives: D gene, clone size, J gene, V gene, CDR3 DNA, CDR3 protein. D genes are given only for firm matches. Size is stated for part of the rows, as once, few or many counts, or as a class when the clone is expanded.

.	.	TRBJ1-2	TRBV29-1	TGCAGCGTTGAAGAACAGGGTCTTGGCTATGGCTACACCTTC	CSVEEQGLGYGYTF
TRBD2	few	TRBJ2-5	TRBV10-2	TGCGCCAGCAGGGGGGGACTAGCGGGGCAAGAGACCCAGTACTTC	CASRGGLAGQETQYF
.	.	TRBJ2-4	TRBV24-1	TGTGCCACCAGTGAGACAGGCCAGACCGGGTTGGCCAAAAACATTCAGTACTTC	CATSETGQTGLAKNIQYF
TRBD1	.	TRBJ1-2	TRBV7-9	TGTGCCAGCAGCCCACAGGGGCACACAAGTGGCTACACCTTC	CASSPQGHTSGYTF
TRBD1	once	TRBJ1-2	TRBV19	TGTGCCAGTAGAGGGACAGGGGGCTATGGCTACACCTTC	CASRGTGGYGYTF
TRBD2	.	TRBJ2-1	TRBV9	TGTGCCAGCAGCGACGGGACTAGCGGGGGCAATGAGCAGTTCTTC	CASSDGTSGGNEQFF
TRBD2	.	TRBJ2-1	TRBV4-1	TGCGCCAGCAGCCAAGGTTCGGGGGGAACCTACAATGAGCAGTTCTTC	CASSQGSGGTYNEQFF
TRBD1	.	TRBJ1-2	TRBV5-1	TGCGCCAGCAGCTTGGCTTTTACAGGGGGCGATGGCTACACCTTC	CASSLAFTGGDGYTF
TRBD1	few	TRBJ1-2	TRBV7-2	TGTGCCAGCAGCTTAGCGCAGGGGGCGTTATATGGCTACACCTTC	CASSLAQGALYGYTF
.	.	TRBJ1-3	TRBV7-8	TGTGCCAGCAGCTTAGATAGAAGAGACTCTGGAAACACCATATATTTT	CASSLDRRDSGNTIYF
.	.	TRBJ1-2	TRBV19	TGTGCCAGTACCGCCCAGGGATACTATGGCTACACCTTC	CASTAQGYYGYTF
.	.	TRBJ1-1	TRBV4-2	TGTGCCAGCAGCCAAGAAGTGGGTGCGGCGTCCACTGAAGCTTTCTTT	CASSQEVGAASTEAFF
.	.	TRBJ2-1	TRBV7-9	TGTGCCAGCAGCTTAGTGGTCGGGGGGCGCAATGAGCAGTTCTTC	CASSLVVGGRNEQFF
.	.	TRBJ1-6	TRBV13	TGTGCCAGCAGCATAGGGACCACCTGGAGCTCCTATAATTCACCCCTCCACTTT	CASSIGTTWSSYNSPLHF
.	.	TRBJ1-2	TRBV23-1	TGCGCCAGCAGTCAATCGTTGCAGGGCCGTAACTATGGCTACACCTTC	CASSQSLQGRNYGYTF
.	.	TRBJ1-5	TRBV6-6	TGTGCCAGCACCCCCGGGGGGAGCAATCAGCCCCAGCATTTT	CASTPGGSNQPQHF
.	.	TRBJ1-6	TRBV7-2	TGTGCCAGCAGGCCTACAGGGAACAATTCACCCCTCCACTTT	CASRPTGNNSPLHF
TRBD1	.	TRBJ2-1	TRBV4-1	TGCGCCAGCAGCCAACAAACCCAGGGGGCGCGGAATGAGCAGTTCTTC	CASSQQTQGARNEQFF
.	.	TRBJ2-2	TRBV25-1	TGTGCCAGCAGTGTACAGGGGAACACCGGGGAGCTGTTTTTT	CASSVQGNTGELFF
TRBD2	.	TRBJ2-3	TRBV6-2/TRBV6-3	TGTGCCAGCAGCCCTACCGGGACTAGCGATTGGGATACGCAGTATTTT	CASSPTGTSDWDTQYF
.	.	TRBJ2-2	TRBV7-3	TGTGCCAGCAGCTTAACGTCTGGCGGAGGGACCGGGGAGCTGTTTTTT	CASSLTSGGGTGELFF
TRBD1	.	TRBJ2-7	TRBV4-1	TGCGCCAGCAGCCAGGACAGGGGATCCTACGAGCAGTACTTC	CASSQDRGSYEQYF
.	.	TRBJ1-1	TRBV20-1	TGCAGTACCCAGGAGAACACTGAAGCTTTCTTT	CSTQENTEAFF
.	once	TRBJ1-2	TRBV5-1	TGCGCCAGCAGCCTTTCGACAGATACTAACTATGGCTACACCTTC	CASSLSTDTNYGYTF
.	.	TRBJ1-2	TRBV6-5	TGTGCCAGCAGTTACTCGGAGTTATCGAGTCGGGGCTACACCTTC	CASSYSELSSRGYTF
.	.	TRBJ1-5	TRBV7-2	TGTGCCAGCAGCCGACAGGCCCAACAGCCCCAGCATTTT	CASSRQAQQPQHF
TRBD1	.	TRBJ1-2	TRBV4-3	TGCGCCAGCAGCCAGTCTTCAGGGGGGCCCGATGGCTACACCTTC	CASSQSSGGPDGYTF
.	.	TRBJ1-4	TRBV10-2	TGCGCCAGCACCCCCCTCTTAGACAGTTCTAATGAAAAACTGTTTTTT	CASTPLLDSSNEKLFF
.	.	TRBJ2-1	TRBV4-1	TGCGCCAGCAGCCCACTCCCGACTGGCAACAATGAGCAGTTCTTC	CASSPLPTGNNEQFF
TRBD1	.	TRBJ1-5	TRBV5-1	TGCGCCAGCAGCTTGGTTAACAGGGGGCAAGGCAATCAGCCCCAGCATTTT	CASSLVNRGQGNQPQHF
.	.	TRBJ1-1	TRBV7-3	TGTGCCAGCAGCCCCGTGCCAGGGGTTAATACTGAAGCTTTCTTT	CASSPVPGVNTEAFF
TRBD1	.	TRBJ2-7	TRBV18	TGTGCCAGCTCACCTGGGACAGGGAGCCTCGAGCAGTACTTC	CASSPGTGSLEQYF
TRBD1	.	TRBJ2-2	TRBV4-1	TGCGCCAGCAGCCAACCGGGACAGGGCACCGGGGAGCTGTTTTTT	CASSQPGQGTGELFF
TRBD2	.	TRBJ2-1	TRBV19	TGTGCCAGTACCCCGTCAGCGGGGGGATACAATGAGCAGTTCTTC	CASTPSAGGYNEQFF
TRBD1	.	TRBJ2-4	TRBV28	TGTGCCAGCAGTTTAGGACAGGGGGCGAGCATTCAGTACTTC	CASSLGQGASIQYF
.	.	TRBJ1-4	TRBV5-6	TGTGCCAGCAGCTTGGTCGGGGAGGGCGGCGAAAAACTGTTTTTT	CASSLVGEGGEKLFF
.	once	TRBJ1-2	TRBV27	TGTGCCAGCAGTTCCGGCAGGGCCTATGGCTACACCTTC	CASSSGRAYGYTF
.	.	TRBJ1-1	TRBV10-3	TGTGCCATCAGCCCCTCGAGAGAAGAGGCTTTCTTT	CAISPSREEAFF
.	.	TRBJ1-2	TRBV5-1	TGCGCCAGCAGCCCTAATCGACAGAGCTCCTTCTATGGCTACACCTTC	CASSPNRQSSFYGYTF
.	.	TRBJ2-3	TRBV27	TGTGCCAGCAGCGAACTAAGCACAGATACGCAGTATTTT	CASSELSTDTQYF
TRBD1	.	TRBJ1-2	TRBV10-3	TGTGCCATCAGTGAGGGCACAGGGGGCGCATCTGTTGGCTACACCTTC	CAISEGTGGASVGYTF
.	.	TRBJ2-7	TRBV29-1	TGCAGCGTTGTGGCACAGGGATACGAGCAGTACTTC	CSVVAQGYEQYF
TRBD1	.	TRBJ1-2	TRBV9	TGTGCCAGCAGCGAGGACACAGGGGTGACTGGCTACACCTTC	CASSEDTGVTGYTF
TRBD2	.	TRBJ2-2	TRBV9	TGTGCCAGCAGCCCCCCGTTGGGAGGGGCGAACACCGGGGAGCTGTTTTTT	CASSPPLGGANTGELFF
.	.	TRBJ2-2	TRBV13	TGTGCCATCCCGGGGAAGACCACCGGGGAGCTGTTTTTT	CAIPGKTTGELFF
.	.	TRBJ1-2	TRBV9	TGTGCCAGCAGCGTACCCCAGGGGCCATATGGCTACACCTTC	CASSVPQGPYGYTF
.	.	TRBJ1-2	TRBV6-1	TGTGCCAGCAGTGAAGGCGGAGGGCGTAACTATGGCTACACCTTC	CASSEGGGRNYGYTF
TRBD2	few	TRBJ2-3	TRBV30	TGTGCCTGGTCTAGCGGGGGGCCCACAGATACGCAGTATTTT	CAWSSGGPTDTQYF
TRBD1	.	TRBJ1-2	TRBV2	TGTGCCAGCAGGCAGGGGGCGCGAGGCTACACCTTC	CASRQGARGYTF
TRBD2	.	TRBJ2-5	TRBV25-1	TGTGCCAGCAGTCTACCCCTAGCGGGGGCTGGGGAGACCCAGTACTTC	CASSLPLAGAGETQYF
TRBD1	.	TRBJ1-2	TRBV5-6	TGTGCCAGCAGCTTGGCCGCAGGGGGCCCCTATGGCTACACCTTC	CASSLAAGGPYGYTF
TRBD1	.	TRBJ1-2	TRBV6-1	TGTGCCAGCAGTGAAAGGGTCTTTACGACAGGGATCTATGGCTACACCTTC	CASSERVFTTGIYGYTF
.	.	TRBJ1-6	TRBV5-1	TGCGCCAGCAGCTTGGAAAGGGGGAGTAATTCACCCCTCCACTTT	CASSLERGSNSPLHF
.	.	TRBJ2-5	TRBV7-2	TGTGCCAGCAGCTTTAAGGGGATCGAGACCCAGTACTTC	CASSFKGIETQYF